This TCR beta chain was documented in a study of post-analysis software for immune sequencing data. Study-level points and caveats: Under F measure analysis, samples from one preparation batch co-clustered strongly. Significantly lower normalized Chao1 diversity was seen in multiple sclerosis patients than in controls. Included in a set of a handful of TRBV segments more frequent in patients than controls were TRBV5-6, TRBV5-1 and TRBV20-1.

V lost 1 base and J 12 bases, leaving 13 bases between the germline ends. There are 13 residues in the CDR3. Looked up from germline, CDR1 is SEHNR and CDR2 is FQNEAQ (reference sequence). Incorporated into the TCR beta cDNA libraries were unique molecular identifiers, which served to reduce PCR and sequencing biases. One entry per CDR3 protein, called by TCRdb with MiXCR from the PCR reads. There are a few hundred thousand distinct CDR3 sequences in the sample; around a third occur only once, and roughly 6% lies in the top ten. With regard to this clonotype: What it binds is unknown.

The origin of this receptor is a girl younger than 18 with multiple sclerosis. What was sequenced was blood. The rearrangement joins TRBV7-9 to TRBJ2-4; D is unclear. The CDR3 is CASSLVSGFGQYF. CDR3 bases: TGTGCCAGCAGCTTAGTTTCCGGGTTCGGTCAGTACTTC.